These 14 T cell receptor beta chains came from one sample sequenced in a study of prognosis after radiotherapy for stage I lung cancer. Using two-round multiplex PCR, the authors amplified TCR beta CDR3 from genomic DNA. Each TRBV and TRBJ gene had its own primer in the first PCR round. TCRdb independently ran MiXCR on the multiplex PCR reads; one entry per CDR3 protein. Among some 15,000 distinct CDR3 sequences listed, 56% were seen once. Source: PBMCs, taken before or after stereotactic body radiation therapy (not recorded which). The receptors here all came from a donor aged 50 or older with non-small cell lung cancer.

This clonotype was counted a single time. The chain carries TRBV9 and TRBJ1-1, with TRBD1 matching 12 bases. CDR1 and CDR2 from the germline V gene are SGDLS and YYNGEE. This CDR3 has 16 residues. The V gene end was trimmed by 3 bases and the J gene end by 5 bases; junction bases not matched to a gene: 8. The CDR3 region has the DNA TGTGCCAGCAGCGAAGGGGGGACAGGGGGCGTTACTGAAGCTTTCTTT. Protein sequence: CASSEGGTGGVTEAFF.

About this clonotype: A much larger clone differs from this one at a single base, so this may be a read error. The chain carries TRBV6-2 or TRBV6-3 and TRBJ2-4; possible D gene TRBD2, 5 bases. Trimming cost V 0 bases and J 0 bases, with 21 bases left between them. The CDR3 runs to 20 residues. Germline values: CDR1 MNHEY, CDR2 SVGEGT. CDR3 coding DNA: TGTGCCAGCAGTTACTCGAGTACTAGAGGGAGATGGTTAGCCAAAAACATTCAGTACTTC. This sequence encodes CASSYSSTRGRWLAKNIQYF.

The chain couples TRBV27 to TRBJ2-1, with a weak D call TRBD2 (5 bases). The germline V gene has CDR1 MNHEY and CDR2 SMNVEV (reference sequence). V lost 8 bases and J 1 base, leaving 15 bases between the germline ends. The CDR3 is 15 residues long. CDR3 region: CASEGREGSYNEQFF. DNA of the CDR3: TGTGCCAGCGAAGGGCGTGAGGGATCCTACAATGAGCAGTTCTTC.

In DNA, the CDR3 is TGTGCCAGCAGTGAAGCTCAGGGGGCCTCTGAAGCTTTCTTT. Residues: CASSEAQGASEAFF. V usage is TRBV25-1 and J usage is TRBJ1-1, with 8 bases that match TRBD1. CDR1 and CDR2 (germline): MGHDK, SYGVNS. V dropped 2 bases and J dropped 6; count of bases not matched to a gene: 5. This CDR3 spans 14 amino acids. The entire variable domain, with the rest obtained from reference TRBV25-1 and TRBJ1-1, is as follows: EADIYQTPRYLVIGTGKKITLECSQTMGHDKMYWYQQDPGMELHLIHYSYGVNSTEKGDLSSESTVSRIRTEHFPLTLESARPSHTSQYLCASSEAQGASEAFFGQGTRLTVV.

In this sample, this clonotype is medium-sized. The chain recombines TRBV7-2 with TRBJ2-1; the D is unclear. Germline V CDR1 and CDR2: SGHTA, FQGNSA. Trimming cost V 5 bases and J 10 bases, with 15 bases left between them. The CDR3 runs to 13 residues. DNA for the CDR3: TGTGCCAGCAGCCCCCTGACCCTCGGCGAGCAGTTCTTC. It is translated as CASSPLTLGEQFF.

This clonotype has a count of ten or more. This rearrangement joins TRBV5-1 to TRBJ1-1; D remains ambiguous. This CDR3 is 13 amino acids long. V lost 5 bases and J lost 0, with 8 bases in between. Germline V lookup: CDR1 SGHRS, CDR2 YFSETQ. The CDR3, as DNA: TGCGCCAGCAGTCCTGGGATGAACACTGAAGCTTTCTTT. Protein sequence: CASSPGMNTEAFF.

Many counts were recorded for this clonotype. The chain is built from TRBV10-3 and TRBJ2-7, with D perhaps matching TRBD2 (5 bases). From germline, CDR1 is ENHRY and CDR2 SYGVKD. CDR3 length: 13 residues. The V and J ends lost 4 bases and 5 bases respectively, with 12 bases between them. CDR3 sequence reads: CAISGGSEHEQYF. CDR3 bases: TGTGCCATCAGTGGTGGGAGTGAGCACGAGCAGTACTTC.

CDR3 DNA sequence: TGTGCCAGCAGCGGATGGGACGGGACAGAAGAGGATGAGCAGTTCTTC. Protein: CASSGWDGTEEDEQFF. V is TRBV7-2 and J is TRBJ2-1, with TRBD1 matching 7 bases. Trimming cost V 5 bases and J 8 bases; bases outside gene matches: 15. CDR1 SGHTA and CDR2 FQGNSA come from the germline V gene. This CDR3 region has 16 residues.

About this clonotype: A junction boundary mismatches the germline segment, possibly from a read error. This rearrangement joins TRBV6-4 to TRBJ2-2; TRBD1 matches 9 bases. CDR3 length equals 16 residues. The germline V gene has CDR1 MRHNA and CDR2 SNTAGT. CDR3 bases: TGTGCCAGCAGTGACTCCGGACAGGGGAACATCGGGGAGCTGTTTTTT. Protein product: CASSDSGQGNIGELFF.

The table lists this clonotype with a few counts. This rearrangement joins TRBV7-2 to TRBJ2-7; tentatively, D is TRBD2 (6 bases). The germline V gene has CDR1 SGHTA and CDR2 FQGNSA. Between the trimmed V and J ends, which lost 2 bases and 5 bases, there was a span of 13 bases. CDR3 length equals 14 residues. CDR3 sequence reads: CASSLLNTGDEQYF. For the CDR3, the DNA is TGTGCCAGCAGCTTACTGAATACGGGAGACGAGCAGTACTTC.

J is TRBJ2-1 and V is TRBV19; D possibly corresponds to TRBD1 (5 bases). Germline CDR1 reads LNHDA; CDR2 reads SQIVND (reference sequence). The CDR3 runs to 12 residues. V lost 3 bases to trimming and J lost 13 bases, with 13 bases between them. CDR3: CASSMQGGDQFF. The CDR3 DNA is TGTGCCAGTAGTATGCAGGGCGGTGATCAGTTCTTC.

The J gene is TRBJ2-2, the V gene TRBV6-4; D gene unclear. The CDR3 loop spans 13 amino acids. From germline, CDR1 is MRHNA and CDR2 SNTAGT. The V gene lost 0 bases and the J gene lost 8 bases, with 7 bases spanning the gap. CDR3 in amino acids: CASSDSPGGELFF. The CDR3 DNA follows: TGTGCCAGCAGTGACTCCCCCGGGGGGGAGCTGTTTTTT.

V gene TRBV20-1 combines with J gene TRBJ1-5, with D uncertain. CDR3 size: 13 residues. Trimming pared 6 bases from V and 1 base from J, leaving 10 bases between. Germline V lookup: CDR1 DFQATT, CDR2 SNEGSKA (reference sequence). The CDR3 coding sequence is TGCAGTGCAAGCCAGGACAGCAATCAGCCCCAGCATTTT. As protein: CSASQDSNQPQHF.

This clonotype was seen once. The genes are TRBV11-1 and TRBJ2-7; D gene ambiguous. Germline V gene sequence: CDR1 SGHAT, CDR2 FQDESV (reference sequence). With 2 bases removed from V and 0 bases from J, the gap between germline ends came to 11 bases. The CDR3 consists of 15 residues. The CDR3 here is CASSLFLSSSYEQYF. The CDR3 region has the DNA TGTGCCAGCAGCTTATTCCTGTCCAGCTCCTACGAGCAGTACTTC. The variable domain in full, completed from reference TRBV11-1 and TRBJ2-7, reads EAEVAQSPRYKITEKSQAVAFWCDPISGHATLYWYRQILGQGPELLVQFQDESVVDDSQLPKDRFSAERLKGVDSTLKIQPAELGDSAMYLCASSLFLSSSYEQYFGPGTRLTVT.